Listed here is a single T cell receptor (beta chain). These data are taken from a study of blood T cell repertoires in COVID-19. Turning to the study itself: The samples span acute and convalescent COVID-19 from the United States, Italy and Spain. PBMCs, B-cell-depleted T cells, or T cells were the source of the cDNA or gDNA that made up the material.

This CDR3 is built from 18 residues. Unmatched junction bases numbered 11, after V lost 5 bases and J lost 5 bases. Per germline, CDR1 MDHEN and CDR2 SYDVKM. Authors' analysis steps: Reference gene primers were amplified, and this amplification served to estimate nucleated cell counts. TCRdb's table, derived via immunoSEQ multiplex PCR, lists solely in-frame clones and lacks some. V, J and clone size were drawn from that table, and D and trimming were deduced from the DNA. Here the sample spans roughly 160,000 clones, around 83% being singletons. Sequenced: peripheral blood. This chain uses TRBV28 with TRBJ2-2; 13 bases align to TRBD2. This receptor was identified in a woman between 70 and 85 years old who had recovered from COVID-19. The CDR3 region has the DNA TGTGCCAGCAGTGCAATGCCCCGGACTAGCGGGAGTACCGGGGAGCTGTTTTTT. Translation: CASSAMPRTSGSTGELFF.